The rows below give T cell receptor beta chains drawn from one sample of a study of shared clonotypes between healthy human individuals. Sequencing was performed with immunoSEQ multiplex PCR; in TCRdb, only in-frame clones are kept and a portion is missing. The table shows roughly 220,000 clones, with about 65% occurring only once. The sequencing sample was made of memory CD4+ T cells sorted from blood. The receptors shown here come from a man aged 25-45 years in good health. Both conserved end residues are part of each CDR3.

v_call	j_call	cdr3_aa
TRBV7-6	TRBJ1-2	CASSLVPGQGRGYTF
TRBV9	TRBJ2-3	CASSVGPVADTQYF
TRBV20-1	TRBJ1-2	CSARENGYTF
TRBV6-5	TRBJ2-3	CASVGRGTDTQYF
TRBV10-3	TRBJ1-2	CAISVTGNGYTF
TRBV7-7	TRBJ2-5	CASSQDGTQYF
TRBV18	TRBJ1-1	CASSLVHRNTEAFF
TRBV7-9	TRBJ2-1	CASSVVPPVTQFF
TRBV7-3	TRBJ2-2	CASSSVTAGELFF
TRBV10-3	TRBJ2-6	CAISPGLAGGPNRAGANVLTF
TRBV11-2	TRBJ2-4	CASSSGTGIQYF
TRBV9	TRBJ2-7	CASSRDRAAYEQYF
TRBV5-1	TRBJ2-7	CASSPRSSVTYEQYF
TRBV6-5	TRBJ1-1	CASSYRLNGFTTEAFF
TRBV28	TRBJ1-1	CASSLYPGGTEAFF
TRBV2	TRBJ2-7	CAGGLKRGYEQYF
TRBV19	TRBJ1-2	CASTTAGQGAMYGYTF
TRBV5-1	TRBJ2-2	CASSLRTSAGELFF
TRBV18	TRBJ2-2	CASSPLSGQGPTTGELFF
TRBV5-4	TRBJ2-7	CASSWGGRGRTEEQYF
TRBV2	TRBJ2-3	CASRDGLPSTDTQYF
TRBV15	TRBJ2-7	CATSRELAGTYEQYF
TRBV5-1	TRBJ1-5	CASSLAGGPNQPQHF
TRBV18	TRBJ2-1	CASSPLPGTSGNNEQFF
TRBV7-2	TRBJ2-3	CASSLRSAGATDTQYF
TRBV7-6	TRBJ2-7	CASSLSGSYEQYF
TRBV28	TRBJ2-3	CASSSSTRTDTQYF